The 9 T cell receptor beta chains reported below all come from one sample, sequenced in a study of CD8+ T cells in alopecia areata. Specified treatment: oral pan-JAK inhibitor, 5-10 mg twice daily. In each case, RNA was isolated and then reverse transcribed into cDNA as the sequencing template. Generated by immunoSEQ multiplex PCR, the TCRdb table keeps only in-frame clones and is missing some. This sample carries about 210,000 clones, 64% of them seen once, and the ten largest clones take more than 3.5%. Source: CD4+ T cells sorted from blood, taken at week 4, from a patient treated with tofacitinib. Every receptor here comes from a human donor with alopecia areata.

The rearrangement links TRBV7-2 to TRBJ1-5, with TRBD1 identical over 8 bases. Germline V lookup: CDR1 SGHTA, CDR2 FQGNSA. This CDR3 contains 15 residues. Trimming took 3 bases from V and 4 from J; bases not matched to a gene: 5. The CDR3 sequence: CASSFGRGLNQPQHF. The CDR3 bases are TGTGCCAGCAGCTTTGGCAGGGGGCTTAATCAGCCCCAGCATTTT.

The chain recombines TRBV10-2 with TRBJ1-2; tentative D call: TRBD1 (5 bases). The CDR3 loop spans 11 amino acids. The V and J ends lost 8 bases and 6 bases respectively, with 10 bases between them. Germline V gene data show CDR1 as WSHSY and CDR2 as SAAADI. The CDR3 protein is CASGGGNGYTF. The CDR3, as DNA: TGCGCCAGCGGGGGGGGTAATGGCTACACCTTC.

The chain combines TRBV30 with TRBJ2-3; D is unresolved. Germline lookup yields CDR1 GTSNPN and CDR2 SVGIG (reference sequence). V lost 2 bases to trimming and J lost 0 bases, with 9 bases between them. This CDR3 spans 14 amino acids. DNA for the CDR3: TGTGCCTGGAGTTTTGGCGGCAGCACAGATACGCAGTATTTT. It specifies CAWSFGGSTDTQYF.

In this sample, this clone turned up once. The J gene is TRBJ2-1, the V gene TRBV7-9, with D possibly being TRBD2 (5 bases). V lost 3 bases and J 9 bases, leaving 15 bases between the germline ends. This CDR3 spans 14 amino acids. Germline CDR1 reads SEHNR; CDR2 reads FQNEAQ (reference sequence). CDR3 nucleotides: TGTGCCAGCAGCTTCGGCTTCCGGGAAAGTGAGCAGTTCTTC. As protein: CASSFGFRESEQFF.

This clone has a single count. The chain carries TRBV25-1 and TRBJ2-1; TRBD1 matches at 8 bases. CDR3 size: 16 residues. In germline, CDR1 is MGHDK, CDR2 SYGVNS. V shed 5 bases and J 7 bases; nucleotides not matched to a gene: 13. The DNA for the CDR3 is TGTGCCAGCAGTCCGACCACTGGACAGGGCGGGAATGAGCAGTTCTTC. The encoded protein is CASSPTTGQGGNEQFF.

The chain links TRBV19 to TRBJ1-1; no reliable D call. The CDR3 extends over 15 amino acids. V lost 6 bases to trimming and J lost 1 base, with 15 bases between them. The V gene's germline CDR1 is LNHDA and CDR2 SQIVND (reference sequence). The CDR3 DNA reads TGTGCCAGTAGACCCGTCCAGAAGGGGAACACTGAAGCTTTCTTT. Amino acid sequence: CASRPVQKGNTEAFF.

This clone was counted only a few times. This chain connects TRBV7-2 to TRBJ2-5; 9 bases match TRBD2. The ends lost 1 base at V and 5 bases at J; junction bases unmatched: 11. This CDR3 contains 17 residues. CDR1 and CDR2 (germline): SGHTA, FQGNSA. The CDR3 DNA follows: TGTGCCAGCAGCTTAGTTGGTAGCGGGGGCTCCAAGGAGACCCAGTACTTC. Amino acid sequence: CASSLVGSGGSKETQYF.

This clone is a singleton in its sample. The gene calls are TRBV10-3 and TRBJ2-3; D gene ambiguous. The V gene's germline CDR1 is ENHRY and CDR2 SYGVKD. The V and J ends lost 3 bases and 3 bases respectively, with 10 bases between them. The CDR3 consists of 14 residues. The CDR3 sequence is CAISDTLYTDTQYF. As DNA, the CDR3 is TGTGCCATCAGTGACACCCTCTATACAGATACGCAGTATTTT.

This chain uses TRBV7-9 with TRBJ2-5, with no clear D. V shed 3 bases and J shed 1 base, with 6 bases lying between them. The CDR3 length is 13 residues. The germline gives CDR1 SEHNR, CDR2 FQNEAQ (reference sequence). CDR3 loop: CASSFWSQETQYF. CDR3 sequence (DNA): TGTGCCAGCAGCTTTTGGAGCCAAGAGACCCAGTACTTC.